A selection of T cell receptor beta chains follows, all from one sample in a study of CD8+ T cells in alopecia areata. The data were produced by immunoSEQ multiplex PCR, yet TCRdb's version contains in-frame clones alone and is incomplete. This table has hundreds of thousands of clones, 58% appearing once. The material sequenced was CD4+ T cells sorted from blood, taken at week 24, from a patient treated with tofacitinib. These receptor sequences come from a human donor with alopecia areata. Each CDR3 is given with its conserved first and last residue. A D gene is named only where the DNA matches it firmly. Part of the rows lack a size; the others show once, few, many or a class for expanded clones.

len,v_gene,abundance,d_gene,j_gene,CDR3aa,CDR3nt
14,TRBV29-1,few,TRBD1,TRBJ2-3,CSAEGAIPPDTQYF,TGCAGCGCCGAGGGGGCCATCCCCCCAGATACGCAGTATTTT
17,TRBV5-4,-,-,TRBJ2-7,CASSLGRGHPIPYEQYF,TGTGCCAGCAGCTTGGGCCGGGGTCACCCCATTCCCTACGAGCAGTACTTC
16,TRBV7-9,-,-,TRBJ1-1,CASSSPSYSGFREAFF,TGTGCCAGCAGCTCACCATCCTATTCGGGTTTTCGAGAAGCTTTCTTT
15,TRBV29-1,-,-,TRBJ1-2,CSVGSPGSANYGYTF,TGCAGCGTTGGGTCCCCAGGGTCAGCTAACTATGGCTACACCTTC
14,TRBV25-1,-,TRBD1,TRBJ1-3,CASRETGYGNTIYF,TGTGCCAGCAGGGAGACAGGGTACGGAAACACCATATATTTT
14,TRBV7-7,-,-,TRBJ2-3,CASSLGGDTDTQYF,TGTGCTAGCAGCTTGGGCGGGGACACAGATACGCAGTATTTT
13,TRBV2,-,TRBD1,TRBJ1-2,CASSRQGYWGYTF,TGTGCCAGCAGTCGACAGGGTTACTGGGGCTACACCTTC
14,TRBV6-5,-,-,TRBJ1-5,CASSYSRTDQPQHF,TGTGCCAGCAGTTACTCAAGGACAGACCAGCCCCAGCATTTT
14,TRBV5-1,-,-,TRBJ1-1,CASSSTDRPTEAFF,TGCGCCAGCAGCTCAACCGACAGGCCCACTGAAGCTTTCTTT
13,TRBV7-2,-,-,TRBJ1-1,CASSLVENTEAFF,TGTGCCAGCAGCTTAGTTGAGAACACTGAAGCTTTCTTT
16,TRBV5-1,-,TRBD1,TRBJ2-1,CASSRGQGVVDDEQFF,TGCGCCAGCAGCAGAGGACAGGGTGTGGTGGACGATGAGCAGTTCTTC
12,TRBV6-1,few,-,TRBJ2-7,CASRDGTYEQYF,TGTGCCAGCAGGGACGGCACCTACGAGCAGTACTTC
13,TRBV5-1,-,-,TRBJ1-1,CASRHITGTEAFF,TGCGCCAGCAGACATATCACGGGCACTGAAGCTTTCTTT
15,TRBV27,once,TRBD2,TRBJ2-5,CASSSSGAFQETQYF,TGTGCCAGCAGTTCTAGCGGGGCGTTTCAAGAGACCCAGTACTTC
13,TRBV5-1,once,-,TRBJ2-7,CASSPGSAGEQYF,TGCGCCAGCAGTCCCGGGAGTGCGGGGGAGCAGTACTTC
14,TRBV30,-,TRBD2,TRBJ2-3,CAWRTSGSPDTQYF,TGTGCCTGGAGGACTAGCGGGAGTCCAGATACGCAGTATTTT
12,TRBV29-1,-,-,TRBJ2-2,CSVDTNTGELFF,TGCAGCGTTGACACGAACACCGGGGAGCTGTTTTTT
16,TRBV15,few,TRBD1,TRBJ2-2,CATSRRTGANTGELFF,TGTGCCACCAGCAGACGGACAGGGGCCAACACCGGGGAGCTGTTTTTT
12,TRBV6-5,-,-,TRBJ1-5,CASRASNQPQHF,TGTGCCAGCCGGGCCAGCAATCAGCCCCAGCATTTT
16,TRBV15,once,-,TRBJ2-7,CATSTKRWQGRDEQYF,TGTGCCACCAGCACCAAGAGGTGGCAGGGGAGGGACGAGCAGTACTTC
15,TRBV9,-,TRBD1,TRBJ2-7,CASSLDEGQVYEQYF,TGTGCCAGCAGCCTAGATGAAGGACAGGTCTACGAGCAGTACTTC
13,TRBV29-1,-,-,TRBJ1-2,CSVEARTYYGYTF,TGCAGCGTTGAAGCTAGGACGTATTACGGCTACACCTTC
13,TRBV30,-,-,TRBJ2-5,CAWSKGTTETQYF,TGTGCCTGGAGTAAAGGGACAACGGAGACCCAGTACTTC